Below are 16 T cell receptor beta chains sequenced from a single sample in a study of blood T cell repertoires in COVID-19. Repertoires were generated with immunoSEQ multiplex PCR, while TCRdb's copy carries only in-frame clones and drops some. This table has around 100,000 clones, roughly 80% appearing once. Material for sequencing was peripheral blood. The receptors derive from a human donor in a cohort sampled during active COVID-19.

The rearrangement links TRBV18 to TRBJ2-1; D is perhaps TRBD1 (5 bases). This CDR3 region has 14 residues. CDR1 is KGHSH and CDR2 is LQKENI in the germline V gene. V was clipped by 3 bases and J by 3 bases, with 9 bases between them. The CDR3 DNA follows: TGTGCCAGCTCACCTCCCAGGGACTACAATGAGCAGTTCTTC. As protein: CASSPPRDYNEQFF.

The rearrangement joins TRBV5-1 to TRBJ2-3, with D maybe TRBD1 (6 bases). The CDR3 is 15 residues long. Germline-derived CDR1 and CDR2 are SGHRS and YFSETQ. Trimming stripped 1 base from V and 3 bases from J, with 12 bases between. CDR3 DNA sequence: TGCGCCAGCAGCTTGAGCGGACAGCCAACAGATACGCAGTATTTT. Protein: CASSLSGQPTDTQYF.

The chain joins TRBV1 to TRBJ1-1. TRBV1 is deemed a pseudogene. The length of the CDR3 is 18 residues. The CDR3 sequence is CTSSQVINADGGNTEAFF. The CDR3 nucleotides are TGCACCAGCAGCCAGGTCATCAACGCTGACGGGGGGAACACTGAAGCTTTCTTT.

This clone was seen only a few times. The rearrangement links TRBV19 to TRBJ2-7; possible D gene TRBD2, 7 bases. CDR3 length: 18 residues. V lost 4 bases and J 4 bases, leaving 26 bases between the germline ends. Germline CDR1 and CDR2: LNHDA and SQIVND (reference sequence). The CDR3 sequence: CASSTVGQTSLQGYEQYF. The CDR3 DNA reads TGTGCCAGTAGTACGGTTGGGCAGACTAGCCTTCAGGGGTACGAGCAGTACTTC.

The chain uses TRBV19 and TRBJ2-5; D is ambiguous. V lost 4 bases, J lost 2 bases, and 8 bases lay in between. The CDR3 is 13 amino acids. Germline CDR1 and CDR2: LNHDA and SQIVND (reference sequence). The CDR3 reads CASSRYRQETQYF. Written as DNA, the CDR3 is TGTGCCAGTAGTAGGTACAGACAAGAGACCCAGTACTTC.

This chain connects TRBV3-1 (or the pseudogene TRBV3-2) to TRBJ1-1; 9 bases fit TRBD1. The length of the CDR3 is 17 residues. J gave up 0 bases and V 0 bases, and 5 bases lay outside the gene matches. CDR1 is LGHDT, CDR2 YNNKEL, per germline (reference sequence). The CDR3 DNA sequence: TGTGCCAGCAGCCAAGATCTCCGGACAGGGGTGAACACTGAAGCTTTCTTT. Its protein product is CASSQDLRTGVNTEAFF.

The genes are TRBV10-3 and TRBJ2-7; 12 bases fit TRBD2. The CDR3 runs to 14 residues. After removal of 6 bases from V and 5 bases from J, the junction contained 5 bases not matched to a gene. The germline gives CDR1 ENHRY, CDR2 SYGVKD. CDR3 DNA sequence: TGTGCCATCAGGGCTAGCGGGGGGGCGAACGAGCAGTACTTC. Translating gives CAIRASGGANEQYF.

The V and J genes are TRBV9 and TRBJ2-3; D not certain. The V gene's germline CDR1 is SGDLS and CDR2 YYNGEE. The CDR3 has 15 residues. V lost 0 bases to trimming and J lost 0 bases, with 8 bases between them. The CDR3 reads CASSVATFSTDTQYF. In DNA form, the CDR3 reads TGTGCCAGCAGCGTAGCTACGTTTAGCACAGATACGCAGTATTTT. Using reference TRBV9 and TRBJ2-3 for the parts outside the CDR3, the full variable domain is DSGVTQTPKHLITATGQRVTLRCSPRSGDLSVYWYQQSLDQGLQFLIQYYNGEERAKGNILERFSAQQFPDLHSELNLSSLELGDSALYFCASSVATFSTDTQYFGPGTRLTVL.

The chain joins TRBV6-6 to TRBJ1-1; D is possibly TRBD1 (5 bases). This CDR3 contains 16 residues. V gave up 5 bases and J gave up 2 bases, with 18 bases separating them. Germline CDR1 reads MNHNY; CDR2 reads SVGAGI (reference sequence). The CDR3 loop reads CASSQLRLGPNTEAFF. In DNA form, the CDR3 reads TGTGCCAGCAGTCAACTTCGGTTGGGGCCTAACACTGAAGCTTTCTTT.

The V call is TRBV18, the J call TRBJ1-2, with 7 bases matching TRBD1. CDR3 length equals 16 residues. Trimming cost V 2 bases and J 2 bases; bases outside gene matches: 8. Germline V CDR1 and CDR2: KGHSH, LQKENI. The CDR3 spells CASSPAEAGGNYGYTF. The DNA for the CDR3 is TGTGCCAGCTCACCAGCCGAGGCAGGGGGGAACTATGGCTACACCTTC.

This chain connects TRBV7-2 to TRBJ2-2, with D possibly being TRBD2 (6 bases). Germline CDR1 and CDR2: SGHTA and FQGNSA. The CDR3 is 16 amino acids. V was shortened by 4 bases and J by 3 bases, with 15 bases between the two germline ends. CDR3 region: CASSSRRRADTGELFF. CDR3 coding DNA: TGTGCCAGCAGCTCCCGTAGGAGGGCGGACACCGGGGAGCTGTTTTTT.

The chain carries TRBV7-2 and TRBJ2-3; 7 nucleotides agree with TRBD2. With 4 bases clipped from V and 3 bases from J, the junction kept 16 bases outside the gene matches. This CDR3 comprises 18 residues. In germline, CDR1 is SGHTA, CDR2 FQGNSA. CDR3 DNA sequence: TGTGCCAGCAGCTCGGAATGGACTAGTTTACCGTCGACAGATACGCAGTATTTT. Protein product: CASSSEWTSLPSTDTQYF.

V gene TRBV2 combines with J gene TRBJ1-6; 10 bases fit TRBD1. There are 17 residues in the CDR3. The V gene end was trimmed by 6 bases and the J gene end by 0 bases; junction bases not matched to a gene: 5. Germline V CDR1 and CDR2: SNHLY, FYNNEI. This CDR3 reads CASRKGQGSSYNSPLHF. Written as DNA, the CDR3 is TGTGCCAGCAGGAAGGGACAGGGGAGCTCCTATAATTCACCCCTCCACTTT.

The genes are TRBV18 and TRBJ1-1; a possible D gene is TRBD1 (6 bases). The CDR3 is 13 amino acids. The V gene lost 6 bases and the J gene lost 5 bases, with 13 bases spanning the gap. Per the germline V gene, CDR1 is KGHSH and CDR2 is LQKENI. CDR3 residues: CASSPNRDTEAFF. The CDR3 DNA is TGTGCCAGCTCGCCGAACAGGGATACTGAAGCTTTCTTT.

CDR3 nucleotides: TGCGCCAGCAGCCCCGGCCTGGGGCGAACTAATGAAAAACTGTTTTTT. Its translation is CASSPGLGRTNEKLFF. V usage is TRBV5-1 and J usage is TRBJ1-4, with TRBD1 as a possible D gene (5 bases). This CDR3 spans 16 amino acids. The V and J ends lost 4 bases and 1 base respectively, with 14 bases between them. The germline V gene has CDR1 SGHRS and CDR2 YFSETQ.

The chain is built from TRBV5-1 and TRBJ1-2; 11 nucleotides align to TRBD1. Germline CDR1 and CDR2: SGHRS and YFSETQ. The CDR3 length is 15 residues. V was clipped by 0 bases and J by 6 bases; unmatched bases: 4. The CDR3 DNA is TGCGCCAGCAGCTTGGGGACAGGGGGCGTCGATGGCTACACCTTC. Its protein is CASSLGTGGVDGYTF. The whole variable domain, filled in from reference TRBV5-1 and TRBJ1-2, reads KAGVTQTPRYLIKTRGQQVTLSCSPISGHRSVSWYQQTPGQGLQFLFEYFSETQRNKGNFPGRFSGRQFSNSRSEMNVSTLELGDSALYLCASSLGTGGVDGYTFGSGTRLTVV.